These T cell receptor beta chains were read from a single sample in a study of cytomegalovirus exposure and HLA in healthy donors. The assay was immunoSEQ multiplex PCR, and TCRdb's table has in-frame clones only and misses some. The table has 100,000 to 150,000 clones, 60% to 85% seen once; the top ten hold 6.3%. The material sequenced was PBMCs. The origin of the receptors is a woman in her forties in good health and CMV-seronegative. The CDR3 runs from the conserved cysteine through the conserved F or W. The order of the fields is clone size, V gene, J gene, D gene, CDR3 DNA, CDR3 protein. The D gene is left open where the match is weak. Only some rows state a clone size, as once, few, many or a class for expanded clones.

once	TRBV15	TRBJ2-7	.	TGTGCCACCAGCAGAGACCATAGCGGTATTACCTACGAGCAGTACTTC	CATSRDHSGITYEQYF
few	TRBV9	TRBJ1-2	.	TGTGCCAGCAGCGTAGGGACACGCTATGGCTACACCTTC	CASSVGTRYGYTF
.	TRBV12-5	TRBJ2-3	TRBD2	TGTGCTAGTTCTGCTTGGGGGGGAGGAAGCACAGATACGCAGTATTTT	CASSAWGGGSTDTQYF
once	TRBV15	TRBJ2-3	TRBD2	TGTGCCACCAGCAGAGACAATATTACGGTCGGGAGGGCCATTAACACAGATACGCAGTATTTT	CATSRDNITVGRAINTDTQYF
.	TRBV10-1	TRBJ2-2	.	TGCGCCAGCAGTGGGCATAACACCGGGGAGCTGTTTTTT	CASSGHNTGELFF
.	TRBV19	TRBJ2-2	.	TGTGCCATTAAAAAGACAGCAATGACCGGGGAGCTGTTTTTT	CAIKKTAMTGELFF
.	TRBV4-1	TRBJ1-6	.	TGCGCCAGCAGTCCCGCGATACGTGGTTCACCCCTCCACTTT	CASSPAIRGSPLHF
.	TRBV7-9	TRBJ1-3	.	TGTGCCAGCAGCCCGACGGGGATCCGCTCTGGAAACACCATATATTTT	CASSPTGIRSGNTIYF
once	TRBV9	TRBJ2-7	TRBD2	TGTGCCAGCAGCGAAGGACTAGAAGCAACCTACGAGCAGTACTTC	CASSEGLEATYEQYF
once	TRBV5-1	TRBJ1-2	TRBD1	TGCGCCAGCAGCAGATCCGGGACAGGGGCTTTAGGCTACACCTTC	CASSRSGTGALGYTF
.	TRBV28	TRBJ2-7	.	TGTGCCAGCAGCCCCCACCACAGTGACGAGCAGTACTTC	CASSPHHSDEQYF